This TCR beta chain appears in the sequencing data of a study of cytomegalovirus exposure and HLA in healthy donors. The CDR3 totals 16 residues. V trimming: 0 bases; J trimming: 2 bases; junction bases outside the gene matches: 4. Germline lookup yields CDR1 LGHNA and CDR2 YNFKEQ. Primers for the PCR totalled 60 Vbeta and 13 Jbeta. Generated by immunoSEQ multiplex PCR, the TCRdb table keeps only in-frame clones and is missing some. Seen here are roughly 170,000 clones, roughly 78% observed once, and the top ten hold 0.65%. General study points: Of the V segments, some could not be distinguished, including TRBV6-2 and TRBV6-3, and were excluded.

About this clone itself: Its matching antigen is unknown.

Each of the donors was a healthy bone marrow donor. At the time of sampling, donors were nominally healthy, though unrecorded immune exposures were likely. Sequencing used PBMCs. This sequence was found in a boy aged 10-17 years in good health and CMV-seronegative. The chain joins TRBV4-2 to TRBJ2-3, with 8 bases fitting TRBD2. The CDR3 DNA is TGTGCCAGCAGCCAAGAGCGGCGGGGGGCCACAGATACGCAGTATTTT. This codes for CASSQERRGATDTQYF.